Following are 10 T cell receptor beta chains from one sample sequenced in a study of blood T cell repertoires in COVID-19. Assay: immunoSEQ multiplex PCR; the TCRdb copy retains only in-frame clones and omits some. Of some 170,000 clones listed, over 80% are singletons. Specimen: peripheral blood. The receptors were sampled from a woman aged 50 to 60 with acute or convalescent COVID-19.

The rearrangement links TRBV19 to TRBJ1-2; D unclear. Germline CDR1 reads LNHDA; CDR2 reads SQIVND (reference sequence). The V gene lost 3 bases and the J gene lost 4 bases, with 12 bases spanning the gap. The CDR3 consists of 14 residues. The chain's CDR3 is CASSILGFVYGYTF. CDR3 in DNA: TGTGCCAGTAGTATTCTGGGCTTTGTCTATGGCTACACCTTC.

The chain combines TRBV5-1 with TRBJ2-3; D might be TRBD2 (6 bases). Germline V gives CDR1 SGHRS, CDR2 YFSETQ. This CDR3 has 15 amino acids. The germline V and J ends were trimmed by 5 bases and 3 bases, with 16 bases remaining between them. This CDR3 reads CASRNRGELTDTQYF. The CDR3 DNA sequence: TGCGCCAGCAGGAACCGCGGGGAGCTAACAGATACGCAGTATTTT.

The V and J genes are TRBV6-5 and TRBJ2-2, with 10 nucleotides matching TRBD1. Trimming cost V 0 bases and J 7 bases; bases outside gene matches: 5. Germline CDR1 reads MNHEY; CDR2 reads SVGAGI. This CDR3 is 16 amino acids long. The DNA of the CDR3 is TGTGCCAGCAGTTACTCGGGACAGGGGACTCACGGGGAGCTGTTTTTT. Translation gives CASSYSGQGTHGELFF.

The V gene is TRBV11-3, the J gene TRBJ2-7, with TRBD1 matching over 7 bases. V was clipped by 5 bases and J by 5 bases; unmatched bases: 18. CDR1 SGHNT and CDR2 YENEEA come from the germline V gene. The length of the CDR3 is 17 residues. As DNA, the CDR3 is TGTGCCAGCAGCCGAATCTGGGAAGAGGGGGCGCGGGACGAGCAGTACTTC. Amino acids: CASSRIWEEGARDEQYF. Using reference TRBV11-3 and TRBJ2-7 for the parts outside the CDR3, the full variable domain is EAGVVQSPRYKIIEKKQPVAFWCNPISGHNTLYWYLQNLGQGPELLIRYENEEAVDDSQLPKDRFSAERLKGVDSTLKIQPAELGDSAVYLCASSRIWEEGARDEQYFGPGTRLTVT.

In DNA, the CDR3 is TGTGCCAGCAGCGGGCTTACAGGACCGTTCTATGGCTACACCTTC. Translated, it gives CASSGLTGPFYGYTF. The gene calls are TRBV11-2 and TRBJ1-2, with D tentatively TRBD1 (5 bases). The ends were cut back, 5 bases at V and 4 bases at J, with 17 bases in the middle. Germline lookup yields CDR1 SGHAT and CDR2 FQNNGV. This CDR3 has 15 amino acids.

J is TRBJ1-4 and V is TRBV9; D is possibly TRBD1 (5 bases). Germline CDR1 SGDLS, CDR2 YYNGEE. Between the trimmed V and J ends, which lost 0 bases and 4 bases, there was a span of 13 bases. The CDR3 loop spans 16 amino acids. CDR3 in amino acids: CASSVAVGRLNEKLFF. The CDR3 bases are TGTGCCAGCAGCGTAGCTGTGGGGCGGCTTAATGAAAAACTGTTTTTT.

V is TRBV11-2 and J is TRBJ2-7; the match to TRBD1 covers 8 bases. Germline CDR1 and CDR2: SGHAT and FQNNGV. The CDR3 sequence is 13 residues long. Trimming cost V 5 bases and J 3 bases; bases outside gene matches: 3. This chain's CDR3 is CASSTGQGYEQYF. In nucleotides, the CDR3 is TGTGCCAGCAGCACCGGACAGGGCTACGAGCAGTACTTC.

V is TRBV11-2 and J is TRBJ2-5; 7 bases agree with TRBD2. Germline V gene data show CDR1 as SGHAT and CDR2 as FQNNGV. The CDR3 contains 15 residues. V trimming: 4 bases; J trimming: 3 bases; junction bases outside the gene matches: 8. The CDR3 DNA reads TGTGCCAGCAGCTCGCCTGCTAGCGGCGAAGAGACCCAGTACTTC. Translating gives CASSSPASGEETQYF.

The sample holds one count of this clone. This chain uses TRBV9 with TRBJ1-2; the match to TRBD1 covers 10 bases. Germline trimming cut 3 bases from V and 7 bases from J; bases unmatched to any gene: 6. Germline CDR1 reads SGDLS; CDR2 reads YYNGEE. This CDR3 region has 14 residues. CDR3 residues: CASSGLTGGGGYTF. CDR3 nucleotides: TGTGCCAGCAGCGGACTGACAGGGGGCGGTGGCTACACCTTC.

This sequence joins TRBV11-3 and TRBJ2-1, with 9 nucleotides matching TRBD2. With 1 base clipped from V and 3 bases from J, the junction kept 4 bases outside the gene matches. The germline V gene has CDR1 SGHNT and CDR2 YENEEA. CDR3 length equals 16 residues. The CDR3 sequence is CASSLGATSGYNEQFF. As DNA, the CDR3 is TGTGCCAGCAGCTTAGGAGCGACTAGCGGCTACAATGAGCAGTTCTTC.